The 12 T cell receptor beta chains below were found in one sample sequenced in a study of cytomegalovirus exposure and HLA in healthy donors. Sequencing was performed with immunoSEQ multiplex PCR; in TCRdb, only in-frame clones are kept and a portion is missing. Among about 70,000 clones listed, 85% to 95% were seen once. Sequencing input: PBMCs. Every receptor here comes from a man between 18 and 35 years old in good health and CMV-seropositive.

V is TRBV29-1 and J is TRBJ2-3; TRBD2 aligns across 8 bases. Germline V gives CDR1 SQVTM, CDR2 ANQGSEA. This CDR3 has 13 residues. The V segment lost 4 bases and the J segment 3 bases; nucleotides outside the gene matches: 3. The CDR3 sequence: CSVVVAGTDTQYF. The DNA for the CDR3 is TGCAGCGTTGTTGTAGCGGGGACAGATACGCAGTATTTT.

The V call is TRBV7-6, the J call TRBJ1-2, with D unclear. Trimming shortened V by 5 bases and J by 8 bases, and 12 bases separated the two germline ends. Per germline, CDR1 SGHVS and CDR2 FNYEAQ. The CDR3 has 12 residues. Written as DNA, the CDR3 is TGTGCCAGCAGCCCCTGGACTGGAGGCTACACCTTC. Translating it yields CASSPWTGGYTF.

The CDR3 reads CATSRAGGGDYEQYF. The CDR3 nucleotides read TGTGCCACCAGCAGAGCGGGAGGGGGAGACTACGAGCAGTACTTC. V and J are TRBV15 and TRBJ2-7, with 8 bases identical to TRBD2. J lost 3 bases, V lost 1 base, and 5 bases had no gene match. Germline loops: CDR1 LNHNV, CDR2 YYDKDF (reference sequence). The CDR3 consists of 15 residues.

The rearrangement links TRBV19 to TRBJ2-7; D is possibly TRBD2 (5 bases). The CDR3 is 13 amino acids. V lost 4 bases and J 7 bases, leaving 14 bases between the germline ends. Looked up from germline, CDR1 is LNHDA and CDR2 is SQIVND (reference sequence). The CDR3 spells CASSTPGPGEQYF. For the CDR3, the DNA is TGTGCCAGTAGTACGCCCGGGCCGGGGGAGCAGTACTTC.

This rearrangement joins TRBV11-1 to TRBJ2-1; 12 positions match TRBD2. This CDR3 contains 18 residues. Germline assignment: CDR1 SGHAT and CDR2 FQDESV (reference sequence). The ends lost 3 bases at V and 4 bases at J; junction bases unmatched: 10. CDR3 sequence reads: CASSFRLAGGLTYNEQFF. Written as DNA, the CDR3 is TGTGCCAGCAGCTTTCGTCTAGCGGGAGGGTTGACTTACAATGAGCAGTTCTTC.

The chain employs TRBV21-1 and TRBJ1-5; TRBD1 is taken as the D call from the table, unchecked against the DNA. TRBV21-1 is labeled a pseudogene. This CDR3 is built from 17 residues. CDR3 DNA sequence: TGTGCCAGCAGCAAAGATCCCCGGGGACAGGGTTACCGGCCCCAGCATTTT. Residues: CASSKDPRGQGYRPQHF.

The chain carries TRBV11-2 and TRBJ2-2; perhaps TRBD2 as D (6 bases). Germline-derived CDR1 and CDR2 are SGHAT and FQNNGV. The CDR3 contains 16 residues. Trimming cost V 2 bases and J 0 bases, with 10 bases left between them. This chain's CDR3 is CASSLWGGPNTGELFF. The DNA of the CDR3 is TGTGCCAGCAGCTTATGGGGAGGCCCGAACACCGGGGAGCTGTTTTTT.

A word on this clone: At one boundary the junction diverges from the germline segment, which might be a read error. This chain uses TRBV10-3 with TRBJ2-3, with a weak D call TRBD2 (7 bases). Germline-derived CDR1 and CDR2 are ENHRY and SYGVKD. The length of the CDR3 is 14 residues. CDR3 sequence (DNA): TGTGCCATCACTGAGCGGGACACGACAGATACGCAGTATTTT. This gives the protein CAITERDTTDTQYF.

J is TRBJ2-7 and V is TRBV28; 8 bases line up with TRBD1. This CDR3 is 17 amino acids long. CDR1 MDHEN and CDR2 SYDVKM come from the germline V gene. V lost 3 bases, J lost 5 bases, and 15 bases stayed unmatched. The CDR3 protein is CASSFPSSDRELDEQYF. CDR3 in DNA: TGTGCCAGCAGTTTTCCGTCTTCGGACAGGGAGCTTGACGAGCAGTACTTC.

This chain joins TRBV19 and TRBJ1-5; the D gene is possibly TRBD1 (5 bases). CDR1 LNHDA and CDR2 SQIVND come from the germline V gene (reference sequence). This CDR3 spans 16 amino acids. The ends were cut back, 8 bases at V and 4 bases at J, with 21 bases in the middle. DNA of the CDR3: TGTGCCAGTCGTCGGGCAGGGAATTTAAAGAATCAGCCCCAGCATTTT. Encoded protein: CASRRAGNLKNQPQHF.

The V and J genes are TRBV6-5 and TRBJ1-5; no clear D gene. V was cut by 7 bases and J by 5 bases, with 15 bases left in between. CDR1 and CDR2 from the germline V gene are MNHEY and SVGAGI. The CDR3 totals 14 residues. The CDR3 nucleotides read TGTGCCAGCAAACCCTCTACGCTAGATCAGCCCCAGCATTTT. Protein: CASKPSTLDQPQHF.

V gene TRBV9 combines with J gene TRBJ2-2; 10 bases fit TRBD1. The CDR3 runs to 14 residues. Trimming removed 2 bases from V and 6 bases from J; junction bases left unmatched: 1. In germline, CDR1 is SGDLS, CDR2 YYNGEE. The CDR3 here is CASSVTGGPGELFF. CDR3 coding DNA: TGTGCCAGCAGCGTGACAGGGGGCCCCGGGGAGCTGTTTTTT.